Listed below are T cell receptor beta chains from one sample, sequenced in a study of T-cell memory formation after mild COVID-19. TCRdb re-called the 5' RACE reads through MiXCR, storing one row per CDR3 protein. The top ten clones hold around 22% of a sample with just over 350,000 distinct CDR3 sequences, over 13% of them seen once. Sequencing was carried out using PBMCs or a T cell subset sorted from them (not recorded which). The origin of the receptors is a young man who had mild COVID-19 (a few samples of this study predate the infection). Cell type and time point are not known. CDR3s include the opening cysteine and the closing phenylalanine or tryptophan. The order of the fields is D gene, J gene, V gene, clone size, CDR3 DNA, CDR3 protein. D genes are given only for firm matches. Part of the rows lack a size; the others show once, few, many or a class for expanded clones.

TRBD2	TRBJ2-7	TRBV20-1	NA	TGCAGTGCTAGGAAGCGGGGGACCTACGAGCAGTACTTC	CSARKRGTYEQYF
NA	TRBJ1-5	TRBV6-6	many	TGTGCCAGCGGACCCTCGGATAGCAATCAGCCCCAGCATTTT	CASGPSDSNQPQHF
NA	TRBJ1-5	TRBV6-6	NA	TGTGCCAGCAGTTACGGAAGTTCTCAGCCCCAGCATTTT	CASSYGSSQPQHF
NA	TRBJ1-3	TRBV7-6	few	TGTGCCAGCAGCCTAGAGGGGTTCACTTCTGAGAACACCATATATTTT	CASSLEGFTSENTIYF
TRBD1	TRBJ2-5	TRBV24-1	NA	TGTGCCACCAGTGACTCTGGACAGGGAGGAGTCGGAGAGACCCAGTACTTC	CATSDSGQGGVGETQYF
NA	TRBJ2-2	TRBV4-2	NA	TGTGCCAGCAGCCAAGTTCAGGGTTTTGTCGGGGAGCTGTTTTTT	CASSQVQGFVGELFF
NA	TRBJ1-3	TRBV7-9	NA	TGTGCCAGCCGCTCCAGGTGGGGAAACACCATATATTTT	CASRSRWGNTIYF
NA	TRBJ1-5	TRBV12-3/TRBV12-4	few	TGTGCCAGCAGTTTTGGACAGTTGAGCAATCAGCCCCAGCATTTT	CASSFGQLSNQPQHF
TRBD1	TRBJ1-2	TRBV7-9	many	TGTGCCAGCAGCATTGCAGGGGGCCTTGGCTACACCTTC	CASSIAGGLGYTF
NA	TRBJ1-2	TRBV4-1	few	TGCGCCAGCAGCCAAGAGTGGGGGAATGGCTACACCTTC	CASSQEWGNGYTF